This T cell receptor (beta chain) was sequenced in a study of blood T cell repertoires in COVID-19. Study at large: Italy, Spain and the United States were the sources of the convalescent and acute COVID-19 samples. Sources were T cells, B-cell-depleted T cells, or PBMCs; the material itself was cDNA or gDNA.

Germline loops: CDR1 MNHEY, CDR2 SMNVEV (reference sequence). Trimming left V 4 bases short and J 2 bases short, with 14 bases between. This CDR3 contains 16 residues. Original methodology: Amplification from reference gene primers served as the basis for estimated nucleated cell counts. Produced via immunoSEQ multiplex PCR; TCRdb's table is partial and in-frame only. The DNA was the basis for D and trimming; V, J and clone size are from that table. The sample lists about 93,000 clones; roughly 90% were seen once. The chain has TRBV27 and TRBJ2-2; D ambiguous. This TCR derives from a human donor with active COVID-19. The donor label of this sample is uncertain. The sample consisted of peripheral blood. CDR3 sequence: CASSSRLSLNTGELFF. CDR3 coding DNA: TGTGCCAGCAGTTCGAGACTTAGTCTCAACACCGGGGAGCTGTTTTTT.